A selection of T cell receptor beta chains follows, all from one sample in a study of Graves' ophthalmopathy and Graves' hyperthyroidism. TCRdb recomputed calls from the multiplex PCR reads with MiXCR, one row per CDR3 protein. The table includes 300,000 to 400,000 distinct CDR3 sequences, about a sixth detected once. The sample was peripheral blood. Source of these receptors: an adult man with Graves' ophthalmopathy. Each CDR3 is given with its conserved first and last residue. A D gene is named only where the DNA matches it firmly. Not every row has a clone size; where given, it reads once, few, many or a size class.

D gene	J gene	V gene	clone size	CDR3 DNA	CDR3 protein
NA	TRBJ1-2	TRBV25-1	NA	TGTGCCAGCAACAAAGGAGGAACAGCCAATGGCTACACCTTC	CASNKGGTANGYTF
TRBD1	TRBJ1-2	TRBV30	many	TGTGCCTGGAGTGCCGAAACAAGGGACAGGGGGGGCTACACCTTC	CAWSAETRDRGGYTF
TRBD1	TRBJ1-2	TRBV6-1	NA	TGTGCCAGCAGTGAAGCACCGACAGGGGACTATGGCTACACCTTC	CASSEAPTGDYGYTF
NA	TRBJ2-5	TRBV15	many	TGTGCCACCAGCAGAGGGGTTAAGGGGGGGACAATGGAGACCCAGTACTTC	CATSRGVKGGTMETQYF
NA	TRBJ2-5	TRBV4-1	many	TGCGCCAGCAGCCCCCCCGGGGGCCAAGAGACCCAGTACTTC	CASSPPGGQETQYF
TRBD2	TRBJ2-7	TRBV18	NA	TGTGCCAGCTCACCAGGGGCGGGGGAGTGGGCCTACGAGCAGTACTTC	CASSPGAGEWAYEQYF
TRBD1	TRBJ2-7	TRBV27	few	TGTGCCAGCTCTTTGCGACAGGGGGCTTTCGAGCAGTACTTC	CASSLRQGAFEQYF
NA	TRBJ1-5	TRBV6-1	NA	TGTGCCAGCACCCCCAGGGTTCCCCAGCCCCAGCATTTT	CASTPRVPQPQHF
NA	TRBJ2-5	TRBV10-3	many	TGTGCCATCAGTGGGACCGGGACTCAAGAGACCCAGTACTTC	CAISGTGTQETQYF
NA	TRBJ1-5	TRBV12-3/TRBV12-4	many	TGTGCCAGCAGTTTTGGGAGTTATAGCAATCAGCCCCAGCATTTT	CASSFGSYSNQPQHF
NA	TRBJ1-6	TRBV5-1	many	TGCGCCAGCAGCTTGGATCAGGGAGGCGGTAATTCACCCCTCCACTTT	CASSLDQGGGNSPLHF
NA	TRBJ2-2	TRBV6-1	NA	TGTGCCAGCAGTGAAGTGGGAGATACCGGGGAGCTGTTTTTT	CASSEVGDTGELFF
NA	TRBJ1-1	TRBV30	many	TGTGCCTGGAGTGTACTCCGGACAGCCCCAATGAACACTGAAGCTTTCTTT	CAWSVLRTAPMNTEAFF
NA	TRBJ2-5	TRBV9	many	TGTGCCAGCAGCGTAGGCCCGGGAGTTAGTGTTGAGACCCAGTACTTC	CASSVGPGVSVETQYF
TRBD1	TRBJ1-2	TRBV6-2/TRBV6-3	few	TGTGCCAGCAACCGCGGGACAGACACCTATGGCTACACCTTC	CASNRGTDTYGYTF
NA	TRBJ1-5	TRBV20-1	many	TGCAGTGCTCCCCCCTCATGGGACCAGCCCCAGCATTTT	CSAPPSWDQPQHF
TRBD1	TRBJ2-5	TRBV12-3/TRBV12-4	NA	TGTGCCAGCAGTTTACCCCGACAGGGAGAAGAGACCCAGTACTTC	CASSLPRQGEETQYF
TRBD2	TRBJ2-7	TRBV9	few	TGTGCCAGCAGCGTAGTAGCGGGGGGAAGCTACGAGCAGTACTTC	CASSVVAGGSYEQYF
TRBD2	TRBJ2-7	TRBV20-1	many	TGCAGTGCTAGAAAGCGGGGGTTAGTGTACGAGCAGTACTTC	CSARKRGLVYEQYF
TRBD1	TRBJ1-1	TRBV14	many	TGTGCCAGCAGCCGACAGGGGTCTACTTGGGGCACTGAAGCTTTCTTT	CASSRQGSTWGTEAFF
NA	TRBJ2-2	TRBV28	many	TGTGCCAGCAGTGGCTCGACGCAGCATCGATACACCGGGGAGCTGTTTTTT	CASSGSTQHRYTGELFF
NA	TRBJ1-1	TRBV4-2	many	TGTGCCAGCAGCCAAGATCGTAGAGGGGGAACTGAAGCTTTCTTT	CASSQDRRGGTEAFF
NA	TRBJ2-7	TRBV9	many	TGTGCCAGCAGCGTAGACCCAACTAGCAACCGCTACGAGCAGTACTTC	CASSVDPTSNRYEQYF
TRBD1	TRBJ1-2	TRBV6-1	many	TGTGCCAGCAGTGAAGCGCAGGGGGGGCGCACGGGCTACACCTTC	CASSEAQGGRTGYTF
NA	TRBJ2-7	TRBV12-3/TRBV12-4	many	TGTGCCAGCAGTTTAGGAAGGGAGCAGTACTTC	CASSLGREQYF
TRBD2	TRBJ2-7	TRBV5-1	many	TGCGCCAGCAGCCTCGATTTTAGCGGGCGCTCCTACGAGCAGTACTTC	CASSLDFSGRSYEQYF
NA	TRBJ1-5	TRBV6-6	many	TGTGCCAGCAGACAAGACAATCAGCCCCAGCATTTT	CASRQDNQPQHF
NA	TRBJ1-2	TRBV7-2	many	TGTGCCAGCACCTCTCGGGGGACTAACTATGGCTACACCTTC	CASTSRGTNYGYTF
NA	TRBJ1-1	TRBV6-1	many	TGTGCCAGCAGTGAAGAGCGGAAGGCTTTCTTT	CASSEERKAFF
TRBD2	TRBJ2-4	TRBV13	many	TGTGCCAGCAGCTACAGGACTAGCGGGGGAAACATTCAGTACTTC	CASSYRTSGGNIQYF
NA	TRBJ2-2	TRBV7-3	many	TGTGCCAGCAGCTTAATTTTCCCCGGGGAGCTGTTTTTT	CASSLIFPGELFF
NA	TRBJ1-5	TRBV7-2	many	TGTGCCAGCAGCAACAGGGATAGCAATCAGCCCCAGCATTTT	CASSNRDSNQPQHF
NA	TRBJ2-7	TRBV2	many	TGTGCCAGCAGATCCCTGGGACTGTCAGGCGAGCAGTACTTC	CASRSLGLSGEQYF
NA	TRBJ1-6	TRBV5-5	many	TGTGCCAGCAGCGCGTCATATAATTCACCCCTCCACTTT	CASSASYNSPLHF
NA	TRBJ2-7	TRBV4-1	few	TGCGCCAGCAGTTTCGACAACTCCTACGAGCAGTACTTC	CASSFDNSYEQYF
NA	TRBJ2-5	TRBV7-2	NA	TGTGCCAGCAGCTTAGGGGCTTACGGCGAGACCCAGTACTTC	CASSLGAYGETQYF
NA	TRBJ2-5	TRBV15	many	TGTGCCACCAGCAGAGATCAGGAGACCCAGTACTTC	CATSRDQETQYF
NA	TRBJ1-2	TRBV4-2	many	TGTGCCAGCAGCCAAACGATGGTCTATGGCTACACCTTC	CASSQTMVYGYTF
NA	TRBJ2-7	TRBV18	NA	TGTGCCAGCTCACCACTAACACAGGGATCTCGCGAGCAGTACTTC	CASSPLTQGSREQYF
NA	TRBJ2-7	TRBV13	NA	TGTGCCAGCAGCTTAGGGGCCGAAGAGCAGTACTTC	CASSLGAEEQYF
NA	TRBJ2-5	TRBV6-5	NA	TGTGCCAGCAGTACTTCAGACAAGCGGGAGACCCAGTACTTC	CASSTSDKRETQYF
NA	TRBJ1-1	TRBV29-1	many	TGCAGCGCACACTCGAACACTGAAGCTTTCTTT	CSAHSNTEAFF
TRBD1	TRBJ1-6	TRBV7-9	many	TGTGCCAGCAGCTCCAGGGGGATGGGTTCACCCCTCCACTTT	CASSSRGMGSPLHF
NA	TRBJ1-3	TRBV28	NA	TGTGCCAGCAGTTTGGTAGGGGCGGGAAACACCATATATTTT	CASSLVGAGNTIYF
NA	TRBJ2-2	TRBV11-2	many	TGTGCCAGCAGCTTACCATCTCAGGGCGCGAGGGCCGGGGAGCTGTTTTTT	CASSLPSQGARAGELFF
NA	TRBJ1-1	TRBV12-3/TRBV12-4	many	TGTGCCAGCAGCCCCGAGGCCTCCGGGACGGCCTACACTGAAGCTTTCTTT	CASSPEASGTAYTEAFF
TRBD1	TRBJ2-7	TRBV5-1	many	TGCGCCAGCAGCTTGAACCGGGACAGCCCTTCCTACGAGCAGTACTTC	CASSLNRDSPSYEQYF
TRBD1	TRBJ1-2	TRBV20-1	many	TGCAGTGCTAGAGATGCCGGGACAGGAGATTTTTATGGCTACACCTTC	CSARDAGTGDFYGYTF
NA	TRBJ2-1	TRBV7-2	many	TGTGCCAGCAGCGAAATGGCTAGTGGGATGTACAATGAGCAGTTCTTC	CASSEMASGMYNEQFF
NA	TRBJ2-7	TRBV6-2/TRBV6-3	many	TGTGCCAGCAGCTATACAACTTACGAGCAGTACTTC	CASSYTTYEQYF